A single sample is the source of the 26 T cell receptor beta chains below, sequenced in a study of OX40 agonist ivuxolimab in advanced cancers. Libraries were prepared by immunoSEQ multiplex PCR; TCRdb keeps only in-frame clonotypes and omits some of them. The data contain about 140,000 clones, about 93% of them singletons. The sequencing used CD4+ or CD8+ T cells sorted from blood, collected in a trial of the OX40 agonist ivuxolimab. The origin of the receptors is an adult with an advanced solid tumor such as melanoma, head and neck, liver or kidney cancer.

The chain uses TRBV5-1 and TRBJ1-1, with D possibly being TRBD1 (6 bases). This CDR3 has 13 residues. V dropped 4 bases and J dropped 1 base, with 8 bases sitting between them. Per the germline V gene, CDR1 is SGHRS and CDR2 is YFSETQ. Written as DNA, the CDR3 is TGCGCCAGCAGCCCACAGGGGAACACTGAAGCTTTCTTT. It is translated as CASSPQGNTEAFF.

This sequence joins TRBV10-3 and TRBJ1-1, with D uncertain. This CDR3 spans 16 amino acids. V was clipped by 2 bases and J by 0 bases, with 13 bases between them. Per germline, CDR1 ENHRY and CDR2 SYGVKD. The chain's CDR3 is CAISEPWTELNTEAFF. The CDR3 DNA reads TGTGCCATCAGTGAGCCCTGGACGGAGTTGAACACTGAAGCTTTCTTT.

The V call is TRBV7-9, the J call TRBJ2-3, with D possibly called TRBD1 or TRBD2 (5 bases each). Germline lookup yields CDR1 SEHNR and CDR2 FQNEAQ (reference sequence). This CDR3 comprises 13 residues. V was cut by 5 bases and J by 10 bases, with 16 bases left in between. CDR3 DNA sequence: TGTGCCAGCAGCCCGCCGGGGACCATGGCGCAGTATTTT. This gives the protein CASSPPGTMAQYF.

The chain joins TRBV6-6 to TRBJ2-1, with D possibly matching TRBD2 (5 bases). The CDR3 totals 15 residues. Germline CDR1 is MNHNY and CDR2 is SVGAGI (reference sequence). V was trimmed by 5 bases and J by 7 bases, leaving 18 bases between them. The CDR3 DNA is TGTGCCAGCAGTGACCCCCACGCGGGCAGGAATGAGCAGTTCTTC. It encodes CASSDPHAGRNEQFF.

J is TRBJ2-5 and V is TRBV11-2; 12 positions agree with TRBD1. After removal of 6 bases from V and 7 bases from J, the junction contained 12 bases not matched to a gene. Germline V CDR1 and CDR2: SGHAT, FQNNGV. CDR3 length equals 16 residues. The chain's CDR3 is CASSPGQGAGIGTQYF. Here the CDR3 DNA reads TGTGCCAGCAGTCCGGGACAGGGGGCGGGTATCGGGACCCAGTACTTC.

This clone was counted a single time. This chain uses TRBV11-2 with TRBJ1-5; the match to TRBD1 covers 7 bases. V lost 5 bases and J lost 2; bases outside the gene matches: 3. This CDR3 region has 14 residues. In germline, CDR1 is SGHAT, CDR2 FQNNGV. This chain's CDR3 is CASSPTGGNQPQHF. The CDR3 nucleotides are TGTGCCAGCAGCCCAACAGGGGGCAATCAGCCCCAGCATTTT. The variable domain in full, completed from reference TRBV11-2 and TRBJ1-5, reads EAGVAQSPRYKIIEKRQSVAFWCNPISGHATLYWYQQILGQGPKLLIQFQNNGVVDDSQLPKDRFSAERLKGVDSTLKIQPAKLEDSAVYLCASSPTGGNQPQHFGDGTRLSIL.

The rearrangement links TRBV4-3 to TRBJ2-3; 9 nucleotides line up with TRBD2. V shed 5 bases and J 6 bases; nucleotides not matched to a gene: 9. The CDR3 is made up of 15 amino acids. Germline V gene data show CDR1 as LGHNA and CDR2 as YSLEER. This CDR3 is CASSRLAGAQDTQYF. Written as DNA, the CDR3 is TGCGCCAGCAGCAGATTAGCGGGGGCCCAGGATACGCAGTATTTT.

The chain joins TRBV6-4 to TRBJ1-5; 9 nucleotides line up with TRBD1. The CDR3 sequence is 17 residues long. Germline-derived CDR1 and CDR2 are MRHNA and SNTAGT. J lost 9 bases, V lost 0 bases, and 12 bases had no gene match. CDR3 sequence (DNA): TGTGCCAGCAGTGACTCGATGGATTGGGACAGGGCAAGGCCCCAGCATTTT. It translates to CASSDSMDWDRARPQHF.

The J gene is TRBJ1-3, the V gene TRBV4-3; D is possibly TRBD1 (6 bases). Germline loops: CDR1 LGHNA, CDR2 YSLEER. V was trimmed by 0 bases and J by 2 bases, leaving 8 bases between them. The CDR3 consists of 15 residues. The CDR3 spells CASSQDPGAGNTIYF. In DNA, the CDR3 is TGCGCCAGCAGCCAAGATCCAGGGGCTGGAAACACCATATATTTT.

The sample holds one count of this clone. The rearrangement uses TRBV7-9 and TRBJ2-5; TRBD2 agrees at 7 bases. Germline values: CDR1 SEHNR, CDR2 FQNEAQ (reference sequence). The CDR3 runs to 13 residues. Trimming cost V 2 bases and J 5 bases; bases outside gene matches: 2. CDR3 amino acids: CASSLFGGETQYF. The CDR3 nucleotides read TGTGCCAGCAGCTTATTCGGGGGGGAGACCCAGTACTTC.

The V gene is TRBV10-3, the J gene TRBJ2-2; D is tentatively TRBD1 or TRBD2 (5 bases each). Looked up from germline, CDR1 is ENHRY and CDR2 is SYGVKD. Trimming took 7 bases from V and 7 from J, leaving 10 bases between them. This CDR3 is 12 amino acids long. The CDR3 reads CAITGGYGELFF. In DNA form, the CDR3 reads TGTGCCATCACTGGGGGATACGGGGAGCTGTTTTTT.

V is TRBV6-5 and J is TRBJ2-7; no reliable D call. This CDR3 is 13 amino acids long. Trimming stripped 2 bases from V and 3 bases from J, with 8 bases between. CDR1 is MNHEY, CDR2 SVGAGI, per germline. The CDR3 DNA reads as TGTGCCAGCAGTTACCGACACAGCTACGAGCAGTACTTC. Residues: CASSYRHSYEQYF.

This clone was observed once. The J gene is TRBJ2-7, the V gene TRBV6-1; 8 bases are shared with TRBD1. CDR3 size: 14 residues. J lost 6 bases, V lost 1 base, and 5 bases had no gene match. CDR1 is MNHNS and CDR2 is SASEGT in the germline V gene. CDR3 sequence (DNA): TGTGCCAGCAGTGAAGGTCAGGGGGCCAGCGAGCAGTACTTC. It encodes CASSEGQGASEQYF.

The chain uses TRBV11-3 and TRBJ1-5, with unresolved D. Looked up from germline, CDR1 is SGHNT and CDR2 is YENEEA. The CDR3 length is 13 residues. The V gene lost 4 bases and the J gene lost 4 bases, with 8 bases spanning the gap. The CDR3 reads CASSSRQNQPQHF. CDR3 nucleotides: TGTGCCAGCAGCTCGCGACAAAATCAGCCCCAGCATTTT.

CDR3 nucleotides: TGTGCCAGCAGCTTGATGCGGGGACCCTACGAGCAGTACTTC. The encoded protein is CASSLMRGPYEQYF. The J gene is TRBJ2-7, the V gene TRBV7-2; D is possibly TRBD2 (6 bases). V was cut by 3 bases and J by 2 bases, with 11 bases left in between. The V gene's germline CDR1 is SGHTA and CDR2 FQGNSA. The CDR3 is 14 amino acids.

This sequence joins TRBV7-8 and TRBJ2-1; weak D call: TRBD2 (6 bases). Germline CDR1 SGHVS, CDR2 FQNEAQ. Trimming left V 5 bases short and J 5 bases short, with 19 bases between. This CDR3 contains 16 residues. The CDR3 DNA is TGTGCCAGCAGCCCACCCTCGAGCGCGGGAAACAATGAGCAGTTCTTC. Its protein product is CASSPPSSAGNNEQFF.

The chain has TRBV5-4 and TRBJ1-4; D unclear. This CDR3 spans 14 amino acids. The ends were cut back, 2 bases at V and 4 bases at J, with 9 bases in the middle. CDR1 is SGHNT, CDR2 YYREEE, per germline (reference sequence). CDR3 protein: CASSFRPNNEKLFF. In DNA form, the CDR3 reads TGTGCCAGCAGCTTTAGGCCTAATAATGAAAAACTGTTTTTT.

In DNA form, the CDR3 reads TGTGCCAGCAGTACCCCGGGGTTTGGTGGCTACACCTTC. Protein product: CASSTPGFGGYTF. The rearrangement joins TRBV28 to TRBJ1-2; D is unresolved. The germline gives CDR1 MDHEN, CDR2 SYDVKM. The V gene lost 5 bases and the J gene lost 7 bases, with 14 bases spanning the gap. The CDR3 is 13 amino acids.

The V and J genes are TRBV30 and TRBJ1-3; 10 nucleotides agree with TRBD1. The CDR3 is 17 residues long. Germline values: CDR1 GTSNPN, CDR2 SVGIG (reference sequence). V trimming: 3 bases; J trimming: 4 bases; junction bases outside the gene matches: 12. The CDR3 DNA sequence: TGTGCCTGGAGAAGACAGGGGGCTCCCAGGGACGGAAACACCATATATTTT. Translated, it gives CAWRRQGAPRDGNTIYF.

This clone was found once. The germline gene is not matched at one end of the junction; a read error may be the cause. The V gene is TRBV7-9, the J gene TRBJ2-1; 9 bases map to TRBD2. Germline CDR1 SEHNR, CDR2 FQNEAQ (reference sequence). This CDR3 region has 14 residues. CDR3 amino acids: CASSVAGDYNEQFF. CDR3 nucleotides: TGTGCCAGCAGCGTAGCGGGAGACTACAATGAGCAGTTCTTC.

The chain is built from TRBV18 and TRBJ1-1; TRBD1 agrees at 8 bases. Germline CDR1 KGHSH, CDR2 LQKENI. This CDR3 is 15 amino acids long. The V segment lost 3 bases and the J segment 4 bases; nucleotides outside the gene matches: 7. The CDR3 region has the DNA TGTGCCAGCTCACCTCCGACAGGGGAGGCCACTGAAGCTTTCTTT. Protein: CASSPPTGEATEAFF.

V is TRBV7-9 and J is TRBJ2-5; TRBD1 agrees at 8 bases. Per germline, CDR1 SEHNR and CDR2 FQNEAQ (reference sequence). CDR3 size: 16 residues. The V gene end was trimmed by 1 base and the J gene end by 6 bases; junction bases not matched to a gene: 10. CDR3 sequence reads: CASSLGSGQGLKTQYF. The CDR3 nucleotides are TGTGCCAGCAGCTTAGGGTCCGGACAGGGTTTAAAGACCCAGTACTTC.

V gene TRBV5-1 combines with J gene TRBJ2-3, with D tentatively TRBD2 (5 bases). Trimming pared 2 bases from V and 1 base from J, leaving 11 bases between. The CDR3 has 15 amino acids. Germline lookup yields CDR1 SGHRS and CDR2 YFSETQ. The CDR3 protein is CASSFQNGGTDTQYF. The CDR3 nucleotides read TGCGCCAGCAGCTTCCAAAACGGGGGCACAGATACGCAGTATTTT.

V gene TRBV5-1 combines with J gene TRBJ2-5; 8 bases map to TRBD1. V shed 3 bases, J shed 4 bases, and the junction held 2 bases outside the gene matches. This CDR3 contains 13 residues. Germline CDR1 and CDR2: SGHRS and YFSETQ. In DNA form, the CDR3 reads TGCGCCAGCAGCTCGACAGGGGTAGAGACCCAGTACTTC. Translating gives CASSSTGVETQYF.

This clone was detected once. DNA of the CDR3: TGTGCCAGTAGTATGGGACAGCTCAGTTACTATGGCTACACCTTC. As protein: CASSMGQLSYYGYTF. The V and J genes are TRBV19 and TRBJ1-2, with 7 bases fitting TRBD1. The CDR3 has 15 residues. With 3 bases clipped from V and 3 bases from J, the junction kept 7 bases outside the gene matches. The germline V gene encodes CDR1 LNHDA and CDR2 SQIVND (reference sequence). Combining the CDR3 with reference TRBV19 and TRBJ1-2 gives the whole variable domain DGGITQSPKYLFRKEGQNVTLSCEQNLNHDAMYWYRQDPGQGLRLIYYSQIVNDFQKGDIAEGYSVSREKKESFPLTVTSAQKNPTAFYLCASSMGQLSYYGYTFGSGTRLTVV.

This sequence joins TRBV9 and TRBJ1-1; D remains unclear. V lost 0 bases and J lost 0, with 9 bases in between. This CDR3 is 15 amino acids long. Germline V gene data show CDR1 as SGDLS and CDR2 as YYNGEE. The CDR3 DNA sequence: TGTGCCAGCAGCGTAGGAGGTGGCGTGAACACTGAAGCTTTCTTT. It encodes CASSVGGGVNTEAFF.